This T cell receptor (beta chain) was captured in a study of blood T cell repertoires in COVID-19. Background on the study: Italy, Spain and the United States were the sources of the convalescent and acute COVID-19 samples. Sources were T cells, B-cell-depleted T cells, or PBMCs; the material itself was cDNA or gDNA.

CDR3 length equals 18 residues. Germline trimming cut 7 bases from V and 4 bases from J; bases unmatched to any gene: 12. CDR1 and CDR2 (germline): KGHDR, SFDVKD. Original methodology: Amplification of reference gene primers was used by the study to estimate nucleated cell counts. Assay used: immunoSEQ multiplex PCR; TCRdb lists only in-frame clones, some missing. V and J calls and clone size are copied from that table; D and trimming were computed from the DNA. The sample shows 200,000 or so clones, around four fifths of them seen only once. This clone was found a few times. The rearrangement joins TRBV24-1 to TRBJ1-4; TRBD1 matches 12 bases. The clonotype was recovered from a man aged 30-40 years with active or convalescent COVID-19. Sequencing was carried out using peripheral blood. The CDR3 nucleotides are TGTGCCACCAGCTCGGGACAGGGGGCGAGGTTTGGTAATGAAAAACTGTTTTTT. Its translation is CATSSGQGARFGNEKLFF.